The present T cell receptor (beta chain) was sequenced within a study of T cell changes during pregnancy in multiple sclerosis. CDR1 and CDR2 (germline): SGDLS, YYNGEE. The junction had 8 bases not matched to a gene; V was cut back by 0 bases and J by 8 bases. The CDR3 has 16 residues. This table comes from immunoSEQ multiplex PCR, and its TCRdb copy is limited to in-frame clones, with some not included. The table lists around 60,000 clones, under 95% of them singletons. The sequenced sample was CD4+ T cells from peripheral blood mononuclear cells, obtained after pregnancy. The rearrangement joins TRBV9 to TRBJ1-2; 12 positions match TRBD1. The sequence came from a female donor in good health, enrolled as a control in a pregnancy study. Here the CDR3 reads CASSVASGGQGAGYTF. CDR3 coding DNA: TGTGCCAGCAGCGTAGCTAGTGGGGGACAGGGGGCCGGCTACACCTTC.